The 12 T cell receptor beta chains below all came from one sample that was sequenced in a study of T cells in localized non-small cell lung cancer. Data came from immunoSEQ multiplex PCR; TCRdb stores just in-frame clones and leaves some out. The sample has a few thousand clones; 15% to 25% are singletons. The sample was lung tumor tissue, taken before any cancer treatment. These receptors originate from a male donor aged 60 or older with stage II squamous cell lung carcinoma.

This chain joins TRBV30 and TRBJ2-7, with D possibly matching TRBD2 (6 bases). The germline V gene has CDR1 GTSNPN and CDR2 SVGIG (reference sequence). The CDR3 extends over 12 amino acids. The V gene lost 2 bases and the J gene lost 7 bases, with 12 bases spanning the gap. The CDR3 bases are TGTGCCTGGAGTACTGGGGGGAGGGAGCAGTACTTC. It encodes CAWSTGGREQYF.

The chain combines TRBV19 with TRBJ1-4; a possible D gene is TRBD1 (6 bases). Trimming stripped 3 bases from V and 2 bases from J, with 16 bases between. CDR3 length equals 17 residues. Per the germline V gene, CDR1 is LNHDA and CDR2 is SQIVND (reference sequence). CDR3 residues: CASSMSGGFATNEKLFF. DNA for the CDR3: TGTGCCAGTAGTATGTCCGGGGGCTTTGCGACTAATGAAAAACTGTTTTTT.

This clone is medium-sized in the sample. The chain couples TRBV9 to TRBJ1-4; D may be TRBD1 (6 bases). CDR1 is SGDLS, CDR2 YYNGEE, per germline. Trimming shortened V by 3 bases and J by 4 bases, and 13 bases separated the two germline ends. The CDR3 runs to 15 residues. The CDR3 loop reads CASSEGGDLNEKLFF. The CDR3 nucleotides are TGTGCCAGCAGCGAGGGGGGAGACCTTAATGAAAAACTGTTTTTT.

The chain uses TRBV19 and TRBJ2-3; 13 bases are shared with TRBD2. The CDR3 contains 16 residues. Germline V gene lookup returns CDR1 LNHDA and CDR2 SQIVND (reference sequence). Trimming removed 5 bases from V and 9 bases from J; junction bases left unmatched: 11. CDR3 loop: CASSLSRTSGSDTQYF. Written as DNA, the CDR3 is TGTGCCAGTAGTCTCTCGCGGACTAGCGGGAGTGACACGCAGTATTTT.

This clone was counted only a few times. The V call is TRBV11-3, the J call TRBJ2-1, with D possibly matching TRBD2 (8 bases). CDR1 and CDR2 (germline): SGHNT, YENEEA. The CDR3 spans 16 residues. V shed 5 bases and J shed 5 bases, with 19 bases lying between them. CDR3 sequence reads: CASSPGGAGGHNEQFF. The DNA for the CDR3 is TGTGCCAGCAGCCCAGGGGGGGCGGGAGGACACAATGAGCAGTTCTTC.

The rearrangement uses TRBV6-8 and TRBJ1-6; D not resolved. CDR3 length: 17 residues. Trimming took off 6 bases at V and 6 bases at J, with 21 bases between the two ends. Germline V gene data show CDR1 as MNHGY and CDR2 as SAAAGT. CDR3 protein: CASSQAGPQSSNSPLHF. The CDR3 nucleotides are TGTGCCAGCAGCCAGGCCGGGCCTCAGAGTAGTAATTCACCCCTCCACTTT.

V and J are TRBV13 and TRBJ1-6; 7 positions agree with TRBD1. CDR1 and CDR2 (germline): PRHDT, FYEKMQ (reference sequence). The CDR3 contains 13 residues. J was trimmed by 15 bases and V by 1 base; bases with no gene match: 6. For the CDR3, the DNA is TGTGCCAGCAGCTTAGTTTTGGCAGGGGGCCTCCACTTT. As protein: CASSLVLAGGLHF.

The chain combines TRBV11-3 with TRBJ2-2, with D maybe TRBD2 (6 bases). Germline V gives CDR1 SGHNT, CDR2 YENEEA. The CDR3 is made up of 14 amino acids. Trimming pared 5 bases from V and 5 bases from J, leaving 12 bases between. The CDR3 DNA follows: TGTGCCAGCAGCGTCCGTCGGGAGACCGGGGAGCTGTTTTTT. Translating it yields CASSVRRETGELFF. The full variable domain, with the rest looked up from reference TRBV11-3 and TRBJ2-2, is EAGVVQSPRYKIIEKKQPVAFWCNPISGHNTLYWYLQNLGQGPELLIRYENEEAVDDSQLPKDRFSAERLKGVDSTLKIQPAELGDSAVYLCASSVRRETGELFFGEGSRLTVL.

The chain recombines TRBV9 with TRBJ2-1; TRBD2 matches 7 bases. There are 13 residues in the CDR3. Germline V gene lookup returns CDR1 SGDLS and CDR2 YYNGEE. V trimming: 10 bases; J trimming: 7 bases; junction bases outside the gene matches: 11. The CDR3 DNA reads TGTGCCCGCATGTCGGGGGGTGATAATGAGCAGTTCTTC. Amino acid sequence: CARMSGGDNEQFF. The variable domain in full, with the rest retrieved from reference TRBV9 and TRBJ2-1, is DSGVTQTPKHLITATGQRVTLRCSPRSGDLSVYWYQQSLDQGLQFLIQYYNGEERAKGNILERFSAQQFPDLHSELNLSSLELGDSALYFCARMSGGDNEQFFGPGTRLTVL.

The chain combines TRBV5-1 with TRBJ1-1; TRBD1 matches 9 bases. This CDR3 has 15 residues. The ends lost 4 bases at V and 3 bases at J; junction bases unmatched: 7. CDR1 and CDR2 (germline): SGHRS, YFSETQ. The CDR3 DNA reads TGCGCCAGCAGCGCTTGGGACAGGGAGGACACTGAAGCTTTCTTT. This gives the protein CASSAWDREDTEAFF.

This clone has a single count. The chain combines TRBV19 with TRBJ1-2; D is possibly TRBD1 (6 bases). V dropped 7 bases and J dropped 1 base, with 10 bases sitting between them. CDR1 and CDR2 (germline): LNHDA, SQIVND (reference sequence). The CDR3 totals 13 residues. CDR3 nucleotides: TGTGCCAGTAAAAGGACAGTTAACTATGGCTACACCTTC. Translating it yields CASKRTVNYGYTF. Based on the CDR3 plus reference TRBV19 and TRBJ1-2, the full variable domain is DGGITQSPKYLFRKEGQNVTLSCEQNLNHDAMYWYRQDPGQGLRLIYYSQIVNDFQKGDIAEGYSVSREKKESFPLTVTSAQKNPTAFYLCASKRTVNYGYTFGSGTRLTVV.

Only a few counts were recorded for this clone. The chain recombines TRBV19 with TRBJ1-2, with D tentatively TRBD1 (5 bases). CDR3 length: 12 residues. V was shortened by 4 bases and J by 4 bases, with 7 bases between the two germline ends. CDR1 is LNHDA and CDR2 is SQIVND in the germline V gene (reference sequence). The chain's CDR3 is CASSKDSYGYTF. CDR3 DNA: TGTGCCAGTAGTAAAGACAGCTATGGCTACACCTTC.